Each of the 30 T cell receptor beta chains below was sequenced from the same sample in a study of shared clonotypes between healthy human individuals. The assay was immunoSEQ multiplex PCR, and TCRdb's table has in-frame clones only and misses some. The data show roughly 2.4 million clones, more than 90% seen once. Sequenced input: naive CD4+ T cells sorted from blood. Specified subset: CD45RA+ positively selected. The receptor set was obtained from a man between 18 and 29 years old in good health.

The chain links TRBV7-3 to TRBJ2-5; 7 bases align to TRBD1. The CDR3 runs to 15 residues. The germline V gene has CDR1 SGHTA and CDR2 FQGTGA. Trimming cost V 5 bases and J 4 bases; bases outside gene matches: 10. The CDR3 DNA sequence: TGTGCCAGCAGCGATTCGACAGGGAAGGCAGAGACCCAGTACTTC. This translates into CASSDSTGKAETQYF.

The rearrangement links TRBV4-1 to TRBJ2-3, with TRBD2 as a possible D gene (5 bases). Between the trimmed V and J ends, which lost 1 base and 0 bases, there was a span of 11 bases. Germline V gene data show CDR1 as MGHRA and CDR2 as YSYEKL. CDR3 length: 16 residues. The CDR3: CASSQGLGGSTDTQYF. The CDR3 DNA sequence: TGCGCCAGCAGCCAAGGACTGGGCGGGAGCACAGATACGCAGTATTTT.

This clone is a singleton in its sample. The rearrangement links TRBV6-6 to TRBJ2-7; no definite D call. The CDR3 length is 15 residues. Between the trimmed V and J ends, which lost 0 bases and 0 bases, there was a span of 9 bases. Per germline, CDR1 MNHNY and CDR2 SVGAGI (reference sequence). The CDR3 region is CASSYSQGSSYEQYF. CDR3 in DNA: TGTGCCAGCAGTTACTCCCAAGGAAGCTCCTACGAGCAGTACTTC.

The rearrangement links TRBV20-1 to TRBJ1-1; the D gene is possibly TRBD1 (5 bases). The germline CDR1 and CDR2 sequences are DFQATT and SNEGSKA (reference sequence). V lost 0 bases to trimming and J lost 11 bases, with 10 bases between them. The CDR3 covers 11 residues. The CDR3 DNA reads TGCAGTGCTAGAGAAGCGTGGGGGGCTTTCTTT. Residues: CSAREAWGAFF.

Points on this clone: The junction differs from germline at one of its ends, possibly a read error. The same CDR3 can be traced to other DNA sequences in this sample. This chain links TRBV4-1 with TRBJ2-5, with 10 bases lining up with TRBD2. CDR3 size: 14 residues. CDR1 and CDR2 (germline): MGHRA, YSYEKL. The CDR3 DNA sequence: TGCGCCAGCAGTCAAGCGGGAGGGGGAGAGACCCAGTACTTC. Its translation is CASSQAGGGETQYF.

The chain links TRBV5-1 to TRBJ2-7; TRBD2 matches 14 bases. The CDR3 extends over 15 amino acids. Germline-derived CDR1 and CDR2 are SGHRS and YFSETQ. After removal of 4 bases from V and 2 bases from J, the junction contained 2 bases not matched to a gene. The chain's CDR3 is CASSPTSGRAYEQYF. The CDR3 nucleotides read TGCGCCAGCAGCCCGACTAGCGGGAGGGCCTACGAGCAGTACTTC.

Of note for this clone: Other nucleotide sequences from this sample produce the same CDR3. The chain's CDR3 is CASSLEGAPYNEQFF. CDR3 in DNA: TGCGCCAGCAGCTTGGAGGGGGCACCCTACAATGAGCAGTTCTTC. This chain joins TRBV5-1 and TRBJ2-1, with 7 bases lining up with TRBD1. The CDR3 loop spans 15 amino acids. Germline values: CDR1 SGHRS, CDR2 YFSETQ. V shed 0 bases, J shed 2 bases, and the junction held 2 bases outside the gene matches.

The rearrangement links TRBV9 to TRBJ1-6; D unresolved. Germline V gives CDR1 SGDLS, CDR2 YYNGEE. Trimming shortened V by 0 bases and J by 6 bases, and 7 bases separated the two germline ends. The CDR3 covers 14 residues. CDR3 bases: TGTGCCAGCAGCGTAGCGGTCGTTAATTCACCCCTCCACTTT. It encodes CASSVAVVNSPLHF.

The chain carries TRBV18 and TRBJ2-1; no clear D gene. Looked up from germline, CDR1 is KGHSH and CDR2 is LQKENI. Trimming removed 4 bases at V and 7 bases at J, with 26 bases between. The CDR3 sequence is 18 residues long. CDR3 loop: CASSLLAPVSFQTNEQFF. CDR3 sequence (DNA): TGTGCCAGCTCACTCCTTGCCCCTGTCTCATTCCAAACTAATGAGCAGTTCTTC.

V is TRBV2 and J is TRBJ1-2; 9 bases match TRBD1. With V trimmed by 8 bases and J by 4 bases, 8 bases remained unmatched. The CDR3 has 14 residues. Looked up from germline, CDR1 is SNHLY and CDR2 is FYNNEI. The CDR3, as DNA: TGTGCCAGCGAGGACAGGGGAGTATCCTATGGCTACACCTTC. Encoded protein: CASEDRGVSYGYTF.

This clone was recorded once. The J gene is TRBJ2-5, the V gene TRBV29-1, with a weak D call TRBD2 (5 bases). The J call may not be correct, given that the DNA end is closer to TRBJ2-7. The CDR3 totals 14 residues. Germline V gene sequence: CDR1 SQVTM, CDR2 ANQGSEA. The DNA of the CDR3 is TGCAGCGTTGTAGGTGTTCCGGGAAACTACGAGCAGTACTTC. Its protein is CSVVGVPGNYEQYF.

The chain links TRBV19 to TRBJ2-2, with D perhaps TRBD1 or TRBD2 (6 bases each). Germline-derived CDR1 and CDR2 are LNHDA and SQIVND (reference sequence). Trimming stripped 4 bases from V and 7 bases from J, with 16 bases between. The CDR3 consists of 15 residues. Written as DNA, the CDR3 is TGTGCCAGTAGTAGTAGGCAGGGGAGGATCGGGGAGCTGTTTTTT. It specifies CASSSRQGRIGELFF.

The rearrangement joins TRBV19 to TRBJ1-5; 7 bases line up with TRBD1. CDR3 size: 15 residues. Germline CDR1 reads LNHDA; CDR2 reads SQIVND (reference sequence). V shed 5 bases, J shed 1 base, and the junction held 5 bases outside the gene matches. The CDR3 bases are TGTGCCAGTAGTCCCGAAGGGGGCAGCAATCAGCCCCAGCATTTT. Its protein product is CASSPEGGSNQPQHF.

The CDR3 coding sequence is TGTGCCTGTGCTCCGGGGGCAACTAATGAAAAACTGTTTTTT. Translating gives CACAPGATNEKLFF. The chain has TRBV30 and TRBJ1-4, with D perhaps matching TRBD1 (5 bases). Trimming left V 6 bases short and J 0 bases short, with 11 bases between. CDR3 length: 14 amino acids. Looked up from germline, CDR1 is GTSNPN and CDR2 is SVGIG (reference sequence).

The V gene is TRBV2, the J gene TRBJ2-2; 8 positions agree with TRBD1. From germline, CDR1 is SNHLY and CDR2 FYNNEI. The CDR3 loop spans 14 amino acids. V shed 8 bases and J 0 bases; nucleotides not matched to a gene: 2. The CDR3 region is CASGGQANTGELFF. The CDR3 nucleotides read TGTGCCAGCGGGGGACAGGCGAACACCGGGGAGCTGTTTTTT.

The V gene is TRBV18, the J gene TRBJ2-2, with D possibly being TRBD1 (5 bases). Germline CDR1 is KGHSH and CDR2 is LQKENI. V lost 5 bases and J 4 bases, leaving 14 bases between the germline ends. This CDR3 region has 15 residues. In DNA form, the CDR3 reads TGTGCCAGCTCAGATAGACAGTACGCCACCGGGGAGCTGTTTTTT. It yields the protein CASSDRQYATGELFF. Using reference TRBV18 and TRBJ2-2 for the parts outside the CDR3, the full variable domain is NAGVMQNPRHLVRRRGQEARLRCSPMKGHSHVYWYRQLPEEGLKFMVYLQKENIIDESGMPKERFSAEFPKEGPSILRIQQVVRGDSAAYFCASSDRQYATGELFFGEGSRLTVL.

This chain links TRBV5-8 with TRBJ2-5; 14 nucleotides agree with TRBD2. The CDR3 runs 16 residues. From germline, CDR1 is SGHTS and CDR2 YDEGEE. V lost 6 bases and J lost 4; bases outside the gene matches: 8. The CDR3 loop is CASILAGLAGGETQYF. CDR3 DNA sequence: TGTGCCAGCATATTAGCAGGACTAGCGGGAGGAGAGACCCAGTACTTC.

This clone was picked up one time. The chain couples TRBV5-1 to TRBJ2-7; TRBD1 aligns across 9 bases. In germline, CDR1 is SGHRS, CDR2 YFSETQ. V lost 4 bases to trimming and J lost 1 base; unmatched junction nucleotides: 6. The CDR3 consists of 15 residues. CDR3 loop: CASSIRDRESYEQYF. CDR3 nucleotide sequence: TGCGCCAGCAGCATCCGGGACAGGGAGTCCTACGAGCAGTACTTC.

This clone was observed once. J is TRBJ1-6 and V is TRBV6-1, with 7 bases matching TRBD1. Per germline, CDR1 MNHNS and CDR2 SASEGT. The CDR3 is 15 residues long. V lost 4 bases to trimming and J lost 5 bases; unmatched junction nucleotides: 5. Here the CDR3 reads CASSGPQGDNSPLHF. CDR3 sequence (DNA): TGTGCCAGCAGTGGCCCTCAGGGGGATAATTCACCCCTCCACTTT.

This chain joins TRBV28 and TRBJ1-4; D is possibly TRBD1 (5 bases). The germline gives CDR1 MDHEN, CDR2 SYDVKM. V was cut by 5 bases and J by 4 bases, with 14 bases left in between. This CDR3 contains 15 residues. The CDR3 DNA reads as TGTGCCAGCAGTGCCCCGACAGTGGGTAATGAAAAACTGTTTTTT. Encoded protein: CASSAPTVGNEKLFF.

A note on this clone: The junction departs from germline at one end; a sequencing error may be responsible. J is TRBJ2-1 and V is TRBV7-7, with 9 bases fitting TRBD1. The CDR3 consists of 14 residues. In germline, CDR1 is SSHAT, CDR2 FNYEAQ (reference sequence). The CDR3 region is CASSLGQGNNEQFF. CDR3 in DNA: TGTGCTAGCAGCTTGGGACAGGGAAACAATGAGCAGTTCTTC.

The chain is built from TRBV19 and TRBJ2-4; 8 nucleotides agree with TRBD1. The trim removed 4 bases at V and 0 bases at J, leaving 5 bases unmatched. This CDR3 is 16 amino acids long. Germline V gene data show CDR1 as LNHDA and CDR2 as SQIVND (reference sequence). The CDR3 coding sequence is TGTGCCAGTAGTAATGGACAGGGACAAGCCAAAAACATTCAGTACTTC. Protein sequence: CASSNGQGQAKNIQYF.

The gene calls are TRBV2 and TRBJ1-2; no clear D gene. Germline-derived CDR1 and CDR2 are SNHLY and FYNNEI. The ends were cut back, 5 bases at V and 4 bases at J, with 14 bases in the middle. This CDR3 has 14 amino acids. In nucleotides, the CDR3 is TGTGCCAGCAGTAAAGAGGCGGGTGGCTATGGCTACACCTTC. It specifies CASSKEAGGYGYTF.

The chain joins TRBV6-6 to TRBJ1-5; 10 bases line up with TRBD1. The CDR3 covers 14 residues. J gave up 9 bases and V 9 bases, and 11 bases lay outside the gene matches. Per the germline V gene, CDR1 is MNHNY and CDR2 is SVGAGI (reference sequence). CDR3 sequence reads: CASRPGQGLGPQHF. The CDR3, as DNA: TGTGCCAGTCGTCCGGGACAGGGGTTGGGGCCCCAGCATTTT.

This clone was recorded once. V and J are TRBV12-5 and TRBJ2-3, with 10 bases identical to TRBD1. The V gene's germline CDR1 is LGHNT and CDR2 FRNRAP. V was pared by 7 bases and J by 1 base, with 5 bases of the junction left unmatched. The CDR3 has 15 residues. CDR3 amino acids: CASAPGQGGTDTQYF. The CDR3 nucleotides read TGTGCTAGTGCCCCTGGACAGGGGGGCACAGATACGCAGTATTTT. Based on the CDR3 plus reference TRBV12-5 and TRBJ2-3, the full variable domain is DARVTQTPRHKVTEMGQEVTMRCQPILGHNTVFWYRQTMMQGLELLAYFRNRAPLDDSGMPKDRFSAEMPDATLATLKIQPSEPRDSAVYFCASAPGQGGTDTQYFGPGTRLTVL.

Here the CDR3 DNA reads TGTGCCAGCAGCCAATGGACAGGGGCAGACGAGCAGTACTTC. Protein product: CASSQWTGADEQYF. The V call is TRBV7-9, the J call TRBJ2-7; 9 positions match TRBD1. After removal of 5 bases from V and 5 bases from J, the junction contained 7 bases not matched to a gene. The length of the CDR3 is 14 residues. Germline V gives CDR1 SEHNR, CDR2 FQNEAQ (reference sequence).

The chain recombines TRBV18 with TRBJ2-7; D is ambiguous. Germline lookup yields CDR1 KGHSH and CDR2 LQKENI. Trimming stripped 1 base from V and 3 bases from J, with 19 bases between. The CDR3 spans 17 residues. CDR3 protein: CASSPRGIWQSSYEQYF. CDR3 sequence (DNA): TGTGCCAGCTCACCACGAGGCATCTGGCAGTCTAGCTACGAGCAGTACTTC.

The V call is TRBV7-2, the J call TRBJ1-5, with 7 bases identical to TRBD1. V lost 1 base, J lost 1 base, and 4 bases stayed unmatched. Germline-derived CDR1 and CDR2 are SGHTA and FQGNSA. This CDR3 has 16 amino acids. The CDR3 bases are TGTGCCAGCAGCTTAGAGACAGGGATAAGCAATCAGCCCCAGCATTTT. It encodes CASSLETGISNQPQHF.

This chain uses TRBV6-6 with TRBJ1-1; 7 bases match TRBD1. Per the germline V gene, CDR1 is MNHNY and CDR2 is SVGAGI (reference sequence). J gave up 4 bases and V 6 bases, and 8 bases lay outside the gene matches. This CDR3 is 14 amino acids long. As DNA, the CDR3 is TGTGCCAGCAGATCCCCGACAGGGTTCACTGAAGCTTTCTTT. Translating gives CASRSPTGFTEAFF.

The DNA of the CDR3 is TGTGCCAGCAGTTTATACAGGGACAGGATGAACACTGAAGCTTTCTTT. This gives the protein CASSLYRDRMNTEAFF. The gene calls are TRBV27 and TRBJ1-1, with 8 bases matching TRBD1. J lost 0 bases, V lost 1 base, and 4 bases had no gene match. From germline, CDR1 is MNHEY and CDR2 SMNVEV (reference sequence). The CDR3 length is 16 residues.